Listed below are T cell receptor beta chains from one sample, sequenced in a study of regulatory T cells in long-lasting Graves disease. TCRdb independently ran MiXCR on the multiplex PCR reads; one entry per CDR3 protein. Among about 470,000 distinct CDR3 sequences, roughly a fifth were seen once, and the ten largest hold less than 9%. The source material was peripheral blood mononuclear cells (PBMCs), sampled when the disease was refractory, from a patient treated with antithyroid drugs. The receptors come from a female donor with Graves disease. CDR3s include the opening cysteine and the closing phenylalanine or tryptophan. A D gene is named only where the DNA matches it firmly. Expanded clones are given a class, and other clones once, few, many or no size at all.

>TRBV5-1|-|16|TRBJ1-1|-
TGCGCCAGCAGCAAAATACCGGGACAAGGGAACACTGAAGCTTTCTTT
CASSKIPGQGNTEAFF
>TRBV5-1|-|11|TRBJ2-7|-
TGCGCCAGCAGCTTGTACGCCGAGCAGTACTTC
CASSLYAEQYF
>TRBV28|-|14|TRBJ2-7|many
TGTGCCAGCAGTCTGTACACAGGGCGCAGTGAGCAGTACTTC
CASSLYTGRSEQYF
>TRBV7-9|-|16|TRBJ1-1|few
TGTGCCAGCAGACCTCCCCTTGGACACATGAACACTGAAGCTTTCTTT
CASRPPLGHMNTEAFF
>TRBV5-1|-|15|TRBJ2-7|-
TGCGCCAGCAGCACCGGGACTTTTGGCATCTACGAGCAGTACTTC
CASSTGTFGIYEQYF
>TRBV2|-|14|TRBJ1-4|many
TGTGCCAGCAGCCTCGGGACAAATAATGAAAAACTGTTTTTT
CASSLGTNNEKLFF
>TRBV30|-|13|TRBJ1-2|-
TGTGCCTGGAGTGTTGGCCCCTTCGATGGCTACACCTTC
CAWSVGPFDGYTF
>TRBV3-1|-|15|TRBJ1-4|-
TGTGCCAGCAGCCAACATACAGGGAACAATGAAAAACTGTTTTTT
CASSQHTGNNEKLFF
>TRBV28|-|18|TRBJ2-7|many
TGTGCCAGCAGTTATGCAGCGGGCGACAACAGTCCTTCCCGGGAGCAGTACTTC
CASSYAAGDNSPSREQYF
>TRBV3-1|-|17|TRBJ1-5|-
TGTGCCAGCAGCCAAGGGGTTCGGGACATCAACAATCAGCCCCAGCATTTT
CASSQGVRDINNQPQHF
>TRBV12-3/TRBV12-4|TRBD1|14|TRBJ1-3|many
TGTGCCAGCCTAGACAGGGGACAAGGAAACACCATATATTTT
CASLDRGQGNTIYF
>TRBV27|TRBD1|12|TRBJ2-7|-
TGTGCCAGCAGAGGACAGGGTAAAGAGCAGTACTTC
CASRGQGKEQYF
>TRBV28|-|16|TRBJ2-7|many
TGTGCCAGCAGTTTATGGGCCGGCTCGCAGCCCTACGAGCAGTACTTC
CASSLWAGSQPYEQYF
>TRBV27|TRBD1|16|TRBJ2-2|few
TGTGCCAGCAGCCCGGGACAGACAGGCCGAACCGGGGAGCTGTTTTTT
CASSPGQTGRTGELFF
>TRBV5-1|TRBD1|15|TRBJ1-1|few
TGCGCCAGCAGCTTCGCGACAGGGTTCGGCACTGAAGCTTTCTTT
CASSFATGFGTEAFF
>TRBV28|-|16|TRBJ2-4|many
TGTGCCAGCAGCCTCGACGGCCTAACCTTAAAAAACATTCAGTACTTC
CASSLDGLTLKNIQYF
>TRBV11-2|-|14|TRBJ1-4|many
TGTGCCAGCAGCTTCGGCAGGGAGTCTGAAAAACTGTTTTTT
CASSFGRESEKLFF
>TRBV6-4|TRBD2|16|TRBJ2-7|few
TGTGCCAGCAGTGACGGCTGGGGGGGAGGTTTCTACGAGCAGTACTTC
CASSDGWGGGFYEQYF
>TRBV19|-|15|TRBJ2-7|few
TGTGCCAGTAGTACCGAGCCCGCGGTCTCCTACGAGCAGTACTTC
CASSTEPAVSYEQYF
>TRBV7-3|TRBD1|14|TRBJ1-1|many
TGTGCCAGCAGCAAGGACAGGGCTGACACTGAAGCTTTCTTT
CASSKDRADTEAFF
>TRBV12-3/TRBV12-4|TRBD1|15|TRBJ2-2|many
TGTGCCAGCAGCGGTACCGGGACAGGGCCCGGGGAGCTGTTTTTT
CASSGTGTGPGELFF
>TRBV4-2|TRBD1|15|TRBJ1-2|-
TGTGCCAGCAGCCACATCACCGGGACAGACTATGGCTACACCTTC
CASSHITGTDYGYTF
>TRBV30|-|14|TRBJ2-5|-
TGTGCCTGGAGTGTACTCTCAATAGAAGAGACCCAGTACTTC
CAWSVLSIEETQYF
>TRBV6-1|TRBD1|14|TRBJ2-7|-
TGTGCCAGCAGTAATGACAGGGCATCCTACGAGCAGTACTTC
CASSNDRASYEQYF
>TRBV27|TRBD2|22|TRBJ2-7|many
TGTGCCAGCAGTTTAACCTACCAGTCTCGAAGACTAGCGGGAGACCTCTCCTACGAGCAGTACTTC
CASSLTYQSRRLAGDLSYEQYF
>TRBV12-3/TRBV12-4|TRBD2|14|TRBJ2-7|-
TGTGCCAGCACCGTCAACGGGAGGGCTAACGAGCAGTACTTC
CASTVNGRANEQYF
>TRBV20-1|-|15|TRBJ2-7|-
TGCAGTGCTAGAGATCCGGGTACCTACTCCTACGAGCAGTACTTC
CSARDPGTYSYEQYF
>TRBV19|-|16|TRBJ1-5|-
TGTGCCCAGGACCGGGGAGGAGACCATAGCAATCAGCCCCAGCATTTT
CAQDRGGDHSNQPQHF
>TRBV7-9|-|13|TRBJ2-5|many
TGTGCCAGCAGCTTATTGGAGAGAGAGACCCAGTACTTC
CASSLLERETQYF
>TRBV11-2|-|14|TRBJ1-4|few
TGTGCCAGCAGCTTGGGGGGGGCTAATGAAAAACTGTTTTTT
CASSLGGANEKLFF
>TRBV28|TRBD1|13|TRBJ1-1|many
TGTGCCAGCAGATGGGACAGGAACACTGAAGCTTTCTTT
CASRWDRNTEAFF
>TRBV19|-|16|TRBJ2-7|many
TGTGCCAGTAGTTCTCCTGACAGGAAGGGCTCCTACGAGCAGTACTTC
CASSSPDRKGSYEQYF
>TRBV24-1|-|15|TRBJ2-2|few
TGTGCCACCAGTGATTGGGCGACGAACACCGGGGAGCTGTTTTTT
CATSDWATNTGELFF
>TRBV2|TRBD2|14|TRBJ2-7|many
TGTGCCAGCAGTGGGACTAGCGGAAGGGGGGAGCAGTACTTC
CASSGTSGRGEQYF
>TRBV7-8|-|14|TRBJ1-1|-
TGTGCCAGCAGCACTGCCCCGGGGTGGACTGAAGCTTTCTTT
CASSTAPGWTEAFF
>TRBV11-2|-|15|TRBJ2-5|many
TGTGCCAGCAGCTTAGGGCTTGGATATCAAGAGACCCAGTACTTC
CASSLGLGYQETQYF
>TRBV9|-|15|TRBJ1-4|few
TGTGCCAGCAGCGAAACAGGGACAACTAATGAAAAACTGTTTTTT
CASSETGTTNEKLFF
>TRBV10-2|TRBD2|17|TRBJ2-7|-
TGCGCCAGCAGTGAGTCATGGACTAGGGGTTCGGGGTACGAGCAGTACTTC
CASSESWTRGSGYEQYF
>TRBV6-1|TRBD1|14|TRBJ1-2|many
TGTGCCAGCAGTCACGCGGGACAGGGGTCTAGCTACACCTTC
CASSHAGQGSSYTF
>TRBV20-1|TRBD1|14|TRBJ1-1|many
TGCAGTGCTAGGGACGCGGGACAGGACACTGAAGCTTTCTTT
CSARDAGQDTEAFF
>TRBV5-5|-|13|TRBJ2-7|many
TGTGCCAGCAGCTGGATCCCGGATTACGAGCAGTACTTC
CASSWIPDYEQYF
>TRBV2|-|22|TRBJ2-5|many
TGTGCCAGCAGTGAAAATGAGGACCATACTAGTGAGACCATACCTTGCTTTCAGACCCAGTACTTC
CASSENEDHTSETIPCFQTQYF
>TRBV27|-|18|TRBJ2-2|few
TGTGCCAGCAGTTTATTTGGGGCTCCTAACCTGAACACCGGGGAGCTGTTTTTT
CASSLFGAPNLNTGELFF
>TRBV7-2|-|13|TRBJ1-1|many
TGTGCCAGCAACTCAGGGGATAGGACTGAAGCTTTCTTT
CASNSGDRTEAFF
>TRBV28|TRBD2|16|TRBJ2-3|-
TGTGCCAGCAGTTTATCCGGGGGGGGGACCACAGATACGCAGTATTTT
CASSLSGGGTTDTQYF
>TRBV6-1|TRBD2|14|TRBJ2-5|many
TGTGCCAGCACGACTAGCGGGAGAGGAGAGACCCAGTACTTC
CASTTSGRGETQYF
>TRBV6-2/TRBV6-3|-|15|TRBJ2-5|many
TGTGCCAGCAGTTACCTGGGAGCGACGGAAGAGACCCAGTACTTC
CASSYLGATEETQYF
>TRBV28|TRBD2|16|TRBJ2-4|many
TGTGCCAGCAGTTTAGGCCGACTAGCGGGGGTAGACATTCAGTACTTC
CASSLGRLAGVDIQYF
>TRBV27|TRBD2|13|TRBJ2-7|few
TGTGCCAGCAGTCCCCGACTAGCCCCCGAGCAGTACTTC
CASSPRLAPEQYF
>TRBV29-1|-|13|TRBJ2-3|-
TGCAGCGACAGCCAATCTAGCACAGATACGCAGTATTTT
CSDSQSSTDTQYF
>TRBV12-3/TRBV12-4|-|14|TRBJ2-2|-
TGTGCCAGCAGTTCTAATAGGGGGTCCGGGGAGCTGTTTTTT
CASSSNRGSGELFF
>TRBV12-3/TRBV12-4|TRBD2|18|TRBJ2-5|-
TGTGCCAGCAGCGTTTCTCTGGGGTCTAGCGGGGTAGGGGAGACCCAGTACTTC
CASSVSLGSSGVGETQYF
>TRBV7-8|-|15|TRBJ2-2|-
TGTGCCAGCAGCTTAGGGGGGACAATCACCGGGGAGCTGTTTTTT
CASSLGGTITGELFF
>TRBV19|-|11|TRBJ1-2|-
TGTGCCAGTAGTATCCTCTATGGCTACACCTTC
CASSILYGYTF
>TRBV20-1|TRBD2|17|TRBJ2-5|many
TGCAGTGCTAGTCTGATCGGGACTAGCGGGCACCAAGAGACCCAGTACTTC
CSASLIGTSGHQETQYF
>TRBV28|-|14|TRBJ2-7|many
TGTGCCAGCAGTTTCCCGGGGATGACCTACGAGCAGTACTTC
CASSFPGMTYEQYF
>TRBV6-2/TRBV6-3|-|15|TRBJ2-3|few
TGTGCCAGCAGCCCCTACAGGGCCAGCACAGATACGCAGTATTTT
CASSPYRASTDTQYF
>TRBV29-1|TRBD2|15|TRBJ2-1|-
TGCAGCGTCTCTGGGACTAGCGGGAGGGCCCTTGAGCAGTTCTTC
CSVSGTSGRALEQFF
>TRBV28|-|17|TRBJ1-2|many
TGTGCCAGCAGTTCCCACCCCGGAGGGGATTTTAACTATGGCTACACCTTC
CASSSHPGGDFNYGYTF